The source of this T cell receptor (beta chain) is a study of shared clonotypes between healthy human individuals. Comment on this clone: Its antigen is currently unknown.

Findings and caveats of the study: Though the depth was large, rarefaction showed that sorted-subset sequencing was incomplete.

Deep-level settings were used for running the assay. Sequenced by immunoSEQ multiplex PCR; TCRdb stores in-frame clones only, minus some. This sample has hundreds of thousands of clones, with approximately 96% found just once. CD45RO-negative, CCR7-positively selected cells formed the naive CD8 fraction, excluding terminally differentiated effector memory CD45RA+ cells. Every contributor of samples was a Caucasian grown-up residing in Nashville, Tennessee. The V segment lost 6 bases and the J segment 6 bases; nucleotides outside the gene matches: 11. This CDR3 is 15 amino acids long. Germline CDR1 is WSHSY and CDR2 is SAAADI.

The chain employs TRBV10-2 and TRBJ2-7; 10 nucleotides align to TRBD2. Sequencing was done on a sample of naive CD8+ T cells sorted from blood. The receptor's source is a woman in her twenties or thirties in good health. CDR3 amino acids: CASSDSGRSFREQYF. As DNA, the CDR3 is TGCGCCAGCAGCGATAGCGGGAGGTCCTTTCGCGAGCAGTACTTC.